This TCR beta chain is from a study of shared clonotypes between healthy human individuals. Study-level points and caveats: Donor scarcity curtailed the genetic and exposure-history diversity represented herein.

Into CD45RA+ naive and CD45RA-negative memory subsets, the CD4+ cells were split. This clone occurred once. Its cognate antigen is unknown. The study ran the assay at deep level. Each cell subset's genomic DNA was divided evenly among several immunoSEQ plates. Libraries were prepared by immunoSEQ multiplex PCR; TCRdb keeps only in-frame clonotypes and omits some of them. The sample comprises around 600,000 clones, 97% of which are singletons, and 0.045% to 0.06% rests with the top ten. Germline V lookup: CDR1 KGHSH, CDR2 LQKENI. V lost 6 bases to trimming and J lost 2 bases, with 16 bases between them. The CDR3 loop spans 15 amino acids.

V gene TRBV18 combines with J gene TRBJ2-5; D possibly uses TRBD1 or TRBD2 (6 bases each). Material: naive CD4+ T cells sorted from blood. Regarding subset: CD45RA+ positively selected. This TCR was sampled from a woman aged 25 to 39 in good health. The DNA for the CDR3 is TGTGCCAGCTCTCTGCGAACAGGGAGGCAAGAGACCCAGTACTTC. Encoded protein: CASSLRTGRQETQYF.